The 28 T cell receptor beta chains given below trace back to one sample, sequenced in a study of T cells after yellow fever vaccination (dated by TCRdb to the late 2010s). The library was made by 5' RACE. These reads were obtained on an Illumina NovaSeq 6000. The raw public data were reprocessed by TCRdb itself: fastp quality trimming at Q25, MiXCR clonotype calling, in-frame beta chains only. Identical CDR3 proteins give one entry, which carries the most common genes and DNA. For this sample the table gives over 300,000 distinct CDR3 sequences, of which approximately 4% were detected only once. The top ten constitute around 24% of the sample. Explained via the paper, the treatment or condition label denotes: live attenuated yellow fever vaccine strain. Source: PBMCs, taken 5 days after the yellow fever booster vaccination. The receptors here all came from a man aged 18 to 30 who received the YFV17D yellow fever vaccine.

The DNA of the CDR3 is TGTGCGAGTAGGGCTACAGCGAACTATGGCTACACCTTC. It codes for CASRATANYGYTF. This chain links TRBV6-2 or TRBV6-3 with TRBJ1-2; no firm D call. CDR3 size: 13 residues. The germline V gene has CDR1 MNHEY and CDR2 SVGEGT.

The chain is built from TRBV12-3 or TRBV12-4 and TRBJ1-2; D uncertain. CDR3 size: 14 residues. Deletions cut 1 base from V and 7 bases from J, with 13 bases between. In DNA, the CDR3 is TGTGCCAGCAGTTTAGTACAGCCTTGGGGTGGCTACACCTTC. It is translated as CASSLVQPWGGYTF.

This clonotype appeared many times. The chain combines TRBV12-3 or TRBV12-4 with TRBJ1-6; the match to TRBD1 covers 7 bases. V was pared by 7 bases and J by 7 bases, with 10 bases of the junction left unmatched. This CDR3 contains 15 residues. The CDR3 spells CASTLGQWGNSPLHF. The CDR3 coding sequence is TGTGCCAGCACCCTGGGACAGTGGGGGAATTCACCCCTCCACTTT.

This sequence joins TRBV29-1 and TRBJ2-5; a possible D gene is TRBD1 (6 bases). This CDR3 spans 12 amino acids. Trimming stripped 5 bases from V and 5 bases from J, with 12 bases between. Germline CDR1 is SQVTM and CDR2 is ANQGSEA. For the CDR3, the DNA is TGCAGCGTTAAGAGGGGGTCGGAGACCCAGTACTTC. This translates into CSVKRGSETQYF.

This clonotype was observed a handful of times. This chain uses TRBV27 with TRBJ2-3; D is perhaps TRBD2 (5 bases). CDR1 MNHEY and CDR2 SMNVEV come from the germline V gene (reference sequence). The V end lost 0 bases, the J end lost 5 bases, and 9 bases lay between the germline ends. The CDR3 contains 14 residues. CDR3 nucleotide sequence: TGTGCCAGCAGTTTATCTTGGGCGGGAGATACGCAGTATTTT. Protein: CASSLSWAGDTQYF.

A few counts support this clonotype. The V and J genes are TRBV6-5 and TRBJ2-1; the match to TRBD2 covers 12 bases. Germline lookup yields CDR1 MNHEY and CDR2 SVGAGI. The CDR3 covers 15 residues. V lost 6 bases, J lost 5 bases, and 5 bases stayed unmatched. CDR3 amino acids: CASSVLAGGNNEQFF. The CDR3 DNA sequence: TGTGCCAGCAGCGTACTAGCGGGGGGAAACAATGAGCAGTTCTTC.

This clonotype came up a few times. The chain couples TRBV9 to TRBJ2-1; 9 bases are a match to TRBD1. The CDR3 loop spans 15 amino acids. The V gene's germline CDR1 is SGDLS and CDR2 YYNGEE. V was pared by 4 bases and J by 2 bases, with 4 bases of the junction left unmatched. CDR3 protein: CASSIGQGTYNEQFF. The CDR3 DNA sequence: TGTGCCAGCAGCATCGGACAGGGGACCTACAATGAGCAGTTCTTC. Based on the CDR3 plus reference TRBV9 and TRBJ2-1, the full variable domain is DSGVTQTPKHLITATGQRVTLRCSPRSGDLSVYWYQQSLDQGLQFLIQYYNGEERAKGNILERFSAQQFPDLHSELNLSSLELGDSALYFCASSIGQGTYNEQFFGPGTRLTVL.

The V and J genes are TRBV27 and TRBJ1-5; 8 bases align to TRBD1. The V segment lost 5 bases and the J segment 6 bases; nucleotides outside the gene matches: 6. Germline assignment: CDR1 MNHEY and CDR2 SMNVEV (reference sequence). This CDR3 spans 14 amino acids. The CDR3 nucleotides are TGTGCCAGCAGTCCAGACAGGGGTAGTCAGCCCCAGCATTTT. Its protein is CASSPDRGSQPQHF.

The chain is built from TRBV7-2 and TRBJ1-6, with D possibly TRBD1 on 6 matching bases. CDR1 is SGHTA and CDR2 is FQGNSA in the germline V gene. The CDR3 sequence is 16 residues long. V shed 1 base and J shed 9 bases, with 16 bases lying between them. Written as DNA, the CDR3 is TGTGCCAGCAGCTTAGTCCAGGACAGAGCAGGTTCACCCCTCCACTTT. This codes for CASSLVQDRAGSPLHF.

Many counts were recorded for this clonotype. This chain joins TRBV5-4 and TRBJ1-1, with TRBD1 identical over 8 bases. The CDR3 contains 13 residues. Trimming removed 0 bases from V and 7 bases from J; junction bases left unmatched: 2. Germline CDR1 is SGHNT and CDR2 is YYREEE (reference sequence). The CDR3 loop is CASSLGGTGEAFF. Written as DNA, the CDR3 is TGTGCCAGCAGCTTGGGTGGGACAGGTGAAGCTTTCTTT. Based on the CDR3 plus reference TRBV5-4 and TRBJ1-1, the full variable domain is ETGVTQSPTHLIKTRGQQVTLRCSSQSGHNTVSWYQQALGQGPQFIFQYYREEENGRGNFPPRFSGLQFPNYSSELNVNALELDDSALYLCASSLGGTGEAFFGQGTRLTVV.

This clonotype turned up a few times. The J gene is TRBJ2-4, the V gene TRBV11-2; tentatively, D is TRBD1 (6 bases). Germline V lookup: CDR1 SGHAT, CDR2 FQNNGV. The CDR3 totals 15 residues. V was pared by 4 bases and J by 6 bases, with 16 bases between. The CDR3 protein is CASSSTGLSLNIQYF. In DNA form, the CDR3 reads TGTGCCAGCAGCTCCACAGGGCTATCCCTAAACATTCAGTACTTC.

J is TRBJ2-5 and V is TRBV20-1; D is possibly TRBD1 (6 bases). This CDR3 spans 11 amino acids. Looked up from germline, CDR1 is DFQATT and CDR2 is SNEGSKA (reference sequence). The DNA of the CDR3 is TGCAGCATGGACAGACAAGAGACCCAGTACTTC. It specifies CSMDRQETQYF.

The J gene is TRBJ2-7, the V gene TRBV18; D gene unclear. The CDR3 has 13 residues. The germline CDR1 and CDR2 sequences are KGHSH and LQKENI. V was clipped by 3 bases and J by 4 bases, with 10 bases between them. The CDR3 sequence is CASSPADGYEQYF. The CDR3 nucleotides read TGTGCCAGCTCACCCGCGGACGGATACGAGCAGTACTTC.

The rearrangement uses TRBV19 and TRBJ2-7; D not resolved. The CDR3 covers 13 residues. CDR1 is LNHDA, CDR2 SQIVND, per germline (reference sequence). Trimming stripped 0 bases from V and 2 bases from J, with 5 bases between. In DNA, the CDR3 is TGTGCCAGTAGTATAGACAAAACCTACGAGCAGTACGTC. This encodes CASSIDKTYEQYV.

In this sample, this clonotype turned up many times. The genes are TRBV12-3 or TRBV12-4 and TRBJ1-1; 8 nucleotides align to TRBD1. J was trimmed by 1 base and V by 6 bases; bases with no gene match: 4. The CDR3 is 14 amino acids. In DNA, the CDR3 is TGTGCCAGCAGCCGTGGACAGGGGAACACTGAAGCTTTCTTT. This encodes CASSRGQGNTEAFF.

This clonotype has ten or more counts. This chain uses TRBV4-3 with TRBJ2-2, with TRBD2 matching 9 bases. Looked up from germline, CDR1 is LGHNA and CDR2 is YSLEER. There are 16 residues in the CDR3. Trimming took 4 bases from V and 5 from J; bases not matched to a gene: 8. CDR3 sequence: CASSRYSGGRTGELFF. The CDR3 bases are TGCGCCAGCAGCCGATATAGCGGGGGTCGGACCGGGGAGCTGTTTTTT.

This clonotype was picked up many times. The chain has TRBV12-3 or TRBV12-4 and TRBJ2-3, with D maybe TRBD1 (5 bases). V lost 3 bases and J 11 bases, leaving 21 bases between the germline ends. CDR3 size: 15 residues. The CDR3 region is CASSLSRVRVRVQYF. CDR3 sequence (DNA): TGTGCCAGCAGTTTGTCCAGGGTCCGGGTAAGGGTGCAGTATTTT.

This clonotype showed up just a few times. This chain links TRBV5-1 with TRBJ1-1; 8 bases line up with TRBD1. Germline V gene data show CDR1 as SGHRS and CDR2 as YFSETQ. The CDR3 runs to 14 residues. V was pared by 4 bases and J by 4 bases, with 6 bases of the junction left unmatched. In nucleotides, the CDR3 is TGCGCCAGCAGCAACACAGGGGGGGGCACTGAAGCTTTCTTT. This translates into CASSNTGGGTEAFF. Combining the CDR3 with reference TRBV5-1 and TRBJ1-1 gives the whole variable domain KAGVTQTPRYLIKTRGQQVTLSCSPISGHRSVSWYQQTPGQGLQFLFEYFSETQRNKGNFPGRFSGRQFSNSRSEMNVSTLELGDSALYLCASSNTGGGTEAFFGQGTRLTVV.

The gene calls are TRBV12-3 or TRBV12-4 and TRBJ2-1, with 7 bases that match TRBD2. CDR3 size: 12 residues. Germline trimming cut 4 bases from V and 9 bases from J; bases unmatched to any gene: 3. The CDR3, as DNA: TGTGCCAGCAGTTCTCAGCGGGGTGAGCAGTTCTTC. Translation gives CASSSQRGEQFF.

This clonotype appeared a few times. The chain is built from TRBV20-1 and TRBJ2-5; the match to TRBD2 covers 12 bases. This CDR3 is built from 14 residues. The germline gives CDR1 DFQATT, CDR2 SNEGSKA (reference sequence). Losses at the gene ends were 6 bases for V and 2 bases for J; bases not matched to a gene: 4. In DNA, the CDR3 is TGCAGTGCAGGACTAGCGGGGTCACAAGAGACCCAGTACTTC. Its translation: CSAGLAGSQETQYF.

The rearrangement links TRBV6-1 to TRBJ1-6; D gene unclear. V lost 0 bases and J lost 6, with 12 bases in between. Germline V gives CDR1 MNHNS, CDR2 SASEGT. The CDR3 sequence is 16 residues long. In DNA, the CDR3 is TGTGCCAGCAGTGAAGCGCTGGGTCTTGCTAATTCACCCCTCCACTTT. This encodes CASSEALGLANSPLHF.

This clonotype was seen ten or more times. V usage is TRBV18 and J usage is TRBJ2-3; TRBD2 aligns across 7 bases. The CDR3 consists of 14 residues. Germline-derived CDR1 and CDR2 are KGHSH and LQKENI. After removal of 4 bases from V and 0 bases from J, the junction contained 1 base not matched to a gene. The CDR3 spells CASSLTSSTDTQYF. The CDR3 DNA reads TGTGCCAGCTCACTGACTAGCAGCACAGATACGCAGTATTTT.

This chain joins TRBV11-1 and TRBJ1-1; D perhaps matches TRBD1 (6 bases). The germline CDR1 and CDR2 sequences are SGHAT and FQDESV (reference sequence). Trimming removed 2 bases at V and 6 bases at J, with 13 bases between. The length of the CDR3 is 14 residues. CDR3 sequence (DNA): TGTGCCAGCAGCTTACACAGGGAGAGCGCTGAAGCTTTCTTT. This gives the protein CASSLHRESAEAFF.

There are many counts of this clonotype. CDR3 in DNA: TGTGCCAGCAGTATCCGACCACAGGGGTCTATTAACACTGAAGCTTTCTTT. It codes for CASSIRPQGSINTEAFF. The chain joins TRBV6-2 or TRBV6-3 to TRBJ1-1, with TRBD1 matching over 7 bases. J gave up 2 bases and V 5 bases, and 14 bases lay outside the gene matches. The V gene's germline CDR1 is MNHEY and CDR2 SVGEGT. There are 17 residues in the CDR3.

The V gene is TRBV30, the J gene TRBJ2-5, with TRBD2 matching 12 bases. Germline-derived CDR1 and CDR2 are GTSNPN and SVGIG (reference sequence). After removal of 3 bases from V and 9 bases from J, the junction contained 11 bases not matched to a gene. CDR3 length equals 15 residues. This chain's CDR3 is CAWSLLAGGQGSQYF. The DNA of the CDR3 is TGTGCCTGGAGCCTCCTAGCGGGGGGGCAAGGGTCCCAGTACTTC.

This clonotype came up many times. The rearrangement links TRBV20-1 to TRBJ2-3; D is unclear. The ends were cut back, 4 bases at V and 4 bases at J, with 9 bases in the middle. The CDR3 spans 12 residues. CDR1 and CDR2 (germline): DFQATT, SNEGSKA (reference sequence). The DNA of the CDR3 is TGCAGTGCTACGTTCTGGTCAGATACGCAGTATTTT. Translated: CSATFWSDTQYF.

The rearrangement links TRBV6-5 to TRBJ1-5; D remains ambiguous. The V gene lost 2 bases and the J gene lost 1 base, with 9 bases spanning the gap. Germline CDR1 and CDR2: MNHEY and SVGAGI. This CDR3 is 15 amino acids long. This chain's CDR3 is CASSYRRTSNQPQHF. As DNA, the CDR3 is TGTGCCAGCAGTTACCGGCGGACGAGCAATCAGCCCCAGCATTTT.

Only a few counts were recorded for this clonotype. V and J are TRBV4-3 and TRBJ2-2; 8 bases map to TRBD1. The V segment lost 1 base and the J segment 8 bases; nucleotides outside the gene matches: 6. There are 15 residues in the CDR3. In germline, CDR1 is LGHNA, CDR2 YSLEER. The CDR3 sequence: CASSQGTGPRGELFF. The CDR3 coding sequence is TGCGCCAGCAGCCAAGGGACAGGGCCCAGAGGGGAGCTGTTTTTT.